In this sample, the clone carrying this TCR beta chain turned up many times. What it recognizes is unknown. TCRdb called the 5' RACE reads again in MiXCR, with one record for every CDR3 protein. The table shows fewer than 550,000 distinct CDR3 sequences, with about 5.2% occurring only once. These data are taken from a study of CD8 T cells in ankylosing spondylitis. Whole-study findings and limits: Those disease-linked clones were CD8+; they were also relatively rare in peripheral blood. Reported data indicate significant enrichment of disease-linked clones within matched ankylosing spondylitis synovial fluid. Fewer than 10 highly homologous variants made up a TCR beta motif that seemed to typify ankylosing spondylitis blood.

Sequenced: blood, either unsorted or a sorted T cell fraction (not recorded which). The TCR sequence derives from a male donor with ankylosing spondylitis.

The chain's CDR3 is CASSFYAGGSSYNEQFF. In nucleotides, the CDR3 is TGTGCCAGCAGTTTCTATGCCGGGGGGAGCTCCTACAATGAGCAGTTCTTC. This rearrangement joins TRBV6-5 to TRBJ2-1, with 7 bases fitting TRBD2. The CDR3 runs 17 residues. Germline V gene sequence: CDR1 MNHEY, CDR2 SVGAGI. V shed 4 bases, J shed 0 bases, and the junction held 9 bases outside the gene matches.